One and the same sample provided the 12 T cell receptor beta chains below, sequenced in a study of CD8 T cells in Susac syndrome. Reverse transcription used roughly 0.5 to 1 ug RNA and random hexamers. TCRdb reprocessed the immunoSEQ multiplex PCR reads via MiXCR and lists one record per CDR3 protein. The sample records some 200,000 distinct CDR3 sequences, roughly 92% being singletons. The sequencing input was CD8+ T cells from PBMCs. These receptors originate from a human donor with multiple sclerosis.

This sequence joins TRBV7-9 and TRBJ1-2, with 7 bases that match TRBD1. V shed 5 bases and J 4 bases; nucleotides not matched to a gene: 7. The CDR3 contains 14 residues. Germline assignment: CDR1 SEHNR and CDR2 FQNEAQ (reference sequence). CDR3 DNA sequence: TGTGCCAGCAGCCCCGACGAGGGGGCCTATGGCTACACCTTC. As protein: CASSPDEGAYGYTF.

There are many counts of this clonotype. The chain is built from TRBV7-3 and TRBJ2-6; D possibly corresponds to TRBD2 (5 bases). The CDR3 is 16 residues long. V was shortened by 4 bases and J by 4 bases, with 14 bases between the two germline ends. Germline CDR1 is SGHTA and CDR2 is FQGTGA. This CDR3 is CASSWGGELGANVLTF. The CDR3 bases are TGTGCCAGCAGCTGGGGTGGGGAGCTCGGGGCCAACGTCCTGACTTTC.

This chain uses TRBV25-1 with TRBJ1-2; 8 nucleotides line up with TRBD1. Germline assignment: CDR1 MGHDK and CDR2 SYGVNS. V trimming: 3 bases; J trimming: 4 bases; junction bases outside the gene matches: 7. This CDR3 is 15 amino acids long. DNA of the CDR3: TGTGCCAGCAGTGAGGGACAGGTCTCCATCTATGGCTACACCTTC. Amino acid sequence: CASSEGQVSIYGYTF.

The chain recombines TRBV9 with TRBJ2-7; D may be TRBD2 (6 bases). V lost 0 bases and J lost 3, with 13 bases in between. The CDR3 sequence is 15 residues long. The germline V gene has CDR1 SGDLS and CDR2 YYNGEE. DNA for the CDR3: TGTGCCAGCAGCGTAGATCTAGCGTCGGTCTACGAGCAGTACTTC. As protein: CASSVDLASVYEQYF.

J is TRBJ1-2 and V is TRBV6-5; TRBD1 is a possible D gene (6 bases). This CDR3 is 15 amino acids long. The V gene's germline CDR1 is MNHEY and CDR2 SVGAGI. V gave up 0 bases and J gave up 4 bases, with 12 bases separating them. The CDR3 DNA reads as TGTGCCAGCAGTTACTCGCAGGACAGTCTCTATGGCTACACCTTC. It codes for CASSYSQDSLYGYTF.

DNA for the CDR3: TGTGCCACCAGCAGAGCAGAACTAGCGGGGCAGTATTTT. Encoded protein: CATSRAELAGQYF. The rearrangement uses TRBV15 and TRBJ2-3; TRBD2 matches 9 bases. Per the germline V gene, CDR1 is LNHNV and CDR2 is YYDKDF (reference sequence). The CDR3 spans 13 residues. V gave up 1 base and J gave up 11 bases; unmatched junction bases: 4.

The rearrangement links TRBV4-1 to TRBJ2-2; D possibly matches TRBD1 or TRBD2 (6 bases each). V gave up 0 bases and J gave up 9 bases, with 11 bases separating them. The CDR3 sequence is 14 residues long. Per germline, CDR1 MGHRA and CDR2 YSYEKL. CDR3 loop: CASSQDGGPRELFF. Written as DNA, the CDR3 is TGCGCCAGCAGCCAAGATGGGGGGCCGAGGGAGCTGTTTTTT.

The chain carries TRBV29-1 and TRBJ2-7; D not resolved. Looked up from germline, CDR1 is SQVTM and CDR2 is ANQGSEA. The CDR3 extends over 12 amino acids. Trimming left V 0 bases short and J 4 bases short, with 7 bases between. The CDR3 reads CSVEDLRYEQYF. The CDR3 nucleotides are TGCAGCGTTGAAGATCTCAGATACGAGCAGTACTTC.

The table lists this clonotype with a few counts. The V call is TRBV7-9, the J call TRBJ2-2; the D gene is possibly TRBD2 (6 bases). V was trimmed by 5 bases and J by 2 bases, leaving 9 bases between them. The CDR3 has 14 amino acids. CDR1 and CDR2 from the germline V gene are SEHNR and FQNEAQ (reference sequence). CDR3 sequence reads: CASSEGLNTGELFF. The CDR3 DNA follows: TGTGCCAGCAGCGAGGGACTTAACACCGGGGAGCTGTTTTTT.

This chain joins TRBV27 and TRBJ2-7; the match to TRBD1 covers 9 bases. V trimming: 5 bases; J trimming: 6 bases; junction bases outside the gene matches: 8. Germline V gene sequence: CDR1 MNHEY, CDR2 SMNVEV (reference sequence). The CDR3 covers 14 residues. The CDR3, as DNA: TGTGCCAGCAGTCTCGGGACAGGGTTACTCGAGCAGTACTTC. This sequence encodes CASSLGTGLLEQYF.

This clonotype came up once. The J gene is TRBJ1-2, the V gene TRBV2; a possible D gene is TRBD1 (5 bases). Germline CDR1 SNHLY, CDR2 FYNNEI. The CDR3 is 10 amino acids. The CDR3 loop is CARQGGGYTF. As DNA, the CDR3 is TGTGCGAGGCAGGGAGGTGGCTACACCTTC.

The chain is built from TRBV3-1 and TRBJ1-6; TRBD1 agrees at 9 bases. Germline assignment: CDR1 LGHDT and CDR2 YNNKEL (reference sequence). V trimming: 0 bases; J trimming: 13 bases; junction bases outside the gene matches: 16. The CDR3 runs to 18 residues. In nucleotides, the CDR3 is TGTGCCAGCAGCCAAGAATGGAGAGCCGGGACAGGGTATATTCCCCTCCACTTT. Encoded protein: CASSQEWRAGTGYIPLHF. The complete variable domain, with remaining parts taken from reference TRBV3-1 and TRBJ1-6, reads DTAVSQTPKYLVTQMGNDKSIKCEQNLGHDTMYWYKQDSKKFLKIMFSYNNKELIINETVPNRFSPKSPDKAHLNLHINSLELGDSAVYFCASSQEWRAGTGYIPLHFGNGTRLTVT.